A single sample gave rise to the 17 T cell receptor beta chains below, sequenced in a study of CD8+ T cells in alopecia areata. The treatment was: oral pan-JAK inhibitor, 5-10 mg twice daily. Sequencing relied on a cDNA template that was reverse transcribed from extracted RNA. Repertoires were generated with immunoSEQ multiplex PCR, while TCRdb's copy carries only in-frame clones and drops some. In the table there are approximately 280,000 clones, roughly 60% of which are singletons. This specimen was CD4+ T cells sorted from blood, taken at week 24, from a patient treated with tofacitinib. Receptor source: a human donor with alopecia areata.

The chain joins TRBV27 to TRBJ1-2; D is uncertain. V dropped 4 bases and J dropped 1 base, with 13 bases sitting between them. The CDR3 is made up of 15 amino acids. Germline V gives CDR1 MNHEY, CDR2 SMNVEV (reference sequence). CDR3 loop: CASSSPAGGNYGYTF. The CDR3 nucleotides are TGTGCCAGCAGTTCCCCAGCAGGCGGTAACTATGGCTACACCTTC.

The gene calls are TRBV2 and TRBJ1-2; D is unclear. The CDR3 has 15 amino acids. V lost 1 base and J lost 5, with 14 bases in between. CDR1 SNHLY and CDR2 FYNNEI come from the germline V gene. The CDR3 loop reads CASSEEGEGSYGYTF. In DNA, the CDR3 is TGTGCCAGCAGTGAAGAAGGAGAAGGCTCGTATGGCTACACCTTC.

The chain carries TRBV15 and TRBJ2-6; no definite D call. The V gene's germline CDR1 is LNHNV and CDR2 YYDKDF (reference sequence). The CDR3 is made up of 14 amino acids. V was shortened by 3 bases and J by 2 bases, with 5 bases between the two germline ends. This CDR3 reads CATSREAGANVLTF. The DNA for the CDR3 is TGTGCCACCAGCAGGGAAGCTGGGGCCAACGTCCTGACTTTC. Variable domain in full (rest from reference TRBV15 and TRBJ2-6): DAMVIQNPRYQVTQFGKPVTLSCSQTLNHNVMYWYQQKSSQAPKLLFHYYDKDFNNEADTPDNFQSRRPNTSFCFLDIRSPGLGDTAMYLCATSREAGANVLTFGAGSRLTVL.

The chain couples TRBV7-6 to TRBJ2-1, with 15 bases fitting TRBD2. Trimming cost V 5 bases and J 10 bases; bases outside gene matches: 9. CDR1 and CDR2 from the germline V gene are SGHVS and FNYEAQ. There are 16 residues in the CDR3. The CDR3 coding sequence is TGTGCCAGCAGCGGACTAGGACTAGCGGGGGGGGAGGAGCAGTTCTTC. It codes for CASSGLGLAGGEEQFF.

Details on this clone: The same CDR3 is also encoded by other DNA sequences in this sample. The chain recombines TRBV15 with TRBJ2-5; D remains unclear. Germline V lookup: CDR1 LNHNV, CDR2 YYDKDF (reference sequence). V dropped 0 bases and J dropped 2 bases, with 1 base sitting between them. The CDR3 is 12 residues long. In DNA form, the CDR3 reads TGTGCCACCAGCAGAGATCAAGAGACCCAGTACTTC. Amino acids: CATSRDQETQYF.

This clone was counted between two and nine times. In DNA, the CDR3 is TGTGCCAGCACCCCAGACAGGGAACGCTACGAGCAGTACTTC. Translating gives CASTPDRERYEQYF. The chain is built from TRBV28 and TRBJ2-7; TRBD1 matches 7 bases. V gave up 7 bases and J gave up 3 bases; unmatched junction bases: 9. Germline lookup yields CDR1 MDHEN and CDR2 SYDVKM. The CDR3 length is 14 residues.

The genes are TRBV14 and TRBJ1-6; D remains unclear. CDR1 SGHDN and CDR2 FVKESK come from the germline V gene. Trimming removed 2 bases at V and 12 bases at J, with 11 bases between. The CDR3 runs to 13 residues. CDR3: CASSQWPFGPLHF. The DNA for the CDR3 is TGTGCCAGCAGCCAATGGCCCTTTGGACCCCTCCACTTT.

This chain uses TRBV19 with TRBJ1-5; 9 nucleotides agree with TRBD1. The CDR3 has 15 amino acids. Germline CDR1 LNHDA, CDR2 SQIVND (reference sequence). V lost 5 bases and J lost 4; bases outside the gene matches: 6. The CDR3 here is CASSPGTGYNQPQHF. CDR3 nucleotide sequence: TGTGCCAGTAGTCCCGGGACAGGGTATAATCAGCCCCAGCATTTT. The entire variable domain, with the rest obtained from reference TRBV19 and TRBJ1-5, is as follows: DGGITQSPKYLFRKEGQNVTLSCEQNLNHDAMYWYRQDPGQGLRLIYYSQIVNDFQKGDIAEGYSVSREKKESFPLTVTSAQKNPTAFYLCASSPGTGYNQPQHFGDGTRLSIL.

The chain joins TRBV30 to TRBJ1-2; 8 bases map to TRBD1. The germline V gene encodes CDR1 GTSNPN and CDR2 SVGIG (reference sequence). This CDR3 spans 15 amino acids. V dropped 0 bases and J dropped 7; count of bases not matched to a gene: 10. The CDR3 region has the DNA TGTGCCTGGAGTGTATGGGGCAGGGGGCGCTTTGGCTACACCTTC. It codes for CAWSVWGRGRFGYTF.

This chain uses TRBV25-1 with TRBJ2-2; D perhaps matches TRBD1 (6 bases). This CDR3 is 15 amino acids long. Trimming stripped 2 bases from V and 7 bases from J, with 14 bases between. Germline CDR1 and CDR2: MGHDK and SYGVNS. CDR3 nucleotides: TGTGCCAGCAGTGAAACAGGGTTCCGCGGCGGGGAGCTGTTTTTT. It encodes CASSETGFRGGELFF.

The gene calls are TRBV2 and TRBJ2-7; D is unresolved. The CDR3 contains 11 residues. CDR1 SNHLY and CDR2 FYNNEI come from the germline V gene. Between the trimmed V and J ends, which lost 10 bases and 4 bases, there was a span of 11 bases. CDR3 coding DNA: TGTGCCACCCGGGCGGCGTACGAGCAGTACTTC. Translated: CATRAAYEQYF.

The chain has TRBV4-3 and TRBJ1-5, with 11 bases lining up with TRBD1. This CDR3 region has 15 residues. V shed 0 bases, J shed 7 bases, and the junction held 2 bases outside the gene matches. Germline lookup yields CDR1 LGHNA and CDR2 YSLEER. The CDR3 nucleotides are TGCGCCAGCAGCCAAGATAGGGACAGGGGGCAGCCCCAGCATTTT. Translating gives CASSQDRDRGQPQHF.

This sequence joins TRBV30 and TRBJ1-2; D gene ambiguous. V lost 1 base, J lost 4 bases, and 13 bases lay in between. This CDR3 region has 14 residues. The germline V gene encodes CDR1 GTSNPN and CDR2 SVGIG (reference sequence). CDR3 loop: CAWSEGRRTYGYTF. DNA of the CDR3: TGTGCCTGGAGTGAGGGTCGCAGAACCTATGGCTACACCTTC.

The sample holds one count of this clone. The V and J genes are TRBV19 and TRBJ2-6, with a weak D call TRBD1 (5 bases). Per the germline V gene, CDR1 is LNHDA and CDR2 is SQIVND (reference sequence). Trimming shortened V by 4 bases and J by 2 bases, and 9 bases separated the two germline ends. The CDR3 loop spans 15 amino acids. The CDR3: CASSTTGPGANVLTF. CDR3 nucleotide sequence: TGTGCCAGTAGTACAACAGGTCCTGGGGCCAACGTCCTGACTTTC.

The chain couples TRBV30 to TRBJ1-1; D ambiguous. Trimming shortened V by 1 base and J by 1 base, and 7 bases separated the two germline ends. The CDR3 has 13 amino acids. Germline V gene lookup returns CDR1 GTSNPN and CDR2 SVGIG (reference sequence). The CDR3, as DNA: TGTGCCTGGAGTGCAACGGAGAACACTGAAGCTTTCTTT. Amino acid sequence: CAWSATENTEAFF.

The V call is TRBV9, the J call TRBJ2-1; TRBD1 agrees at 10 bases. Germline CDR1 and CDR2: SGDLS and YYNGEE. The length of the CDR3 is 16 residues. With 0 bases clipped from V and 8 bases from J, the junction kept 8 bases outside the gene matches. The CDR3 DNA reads TGTGCCAGCAGCGTAGTCGCGACAGGGGGCAACGATGAGCAGTTCTTC. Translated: CASSVVATGGNDEQFF.

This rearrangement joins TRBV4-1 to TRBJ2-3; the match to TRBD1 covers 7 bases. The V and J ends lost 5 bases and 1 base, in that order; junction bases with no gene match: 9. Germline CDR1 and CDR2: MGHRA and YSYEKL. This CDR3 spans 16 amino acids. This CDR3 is CASSARTGAGTDTQYF. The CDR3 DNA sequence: TGCGCCAGCAGCGCACGGACAGGCGCGGGCACAGATACGCAGTATTTT.